The 26 T cell receptor beta chains reported below all come from one sample, sequenced in a study of blood T cell repertoires in COVID-19. Method: immunoSEQ multiplex PCR; TCRdb's copy keeps in-frame clones and lacks some. Of some 270,000 clones in the sample, approximately 85% are singletons; the top ten hold 5% to 7.5%. Sample: PBMCs or T cells enriched from blood (not recorded which). Receptors were obtained from a woman aged 45-60 years who had been exposed to COVID-19.

V and J are TRBV6-5 and TRBJ1-2; possible D gene TRBD1, 5 bases. Trimming pared 5 bases from V and 6 bases from J, leaving 16 bases between. The CDR3 has 14 amino acids. The germline V gene encodes CDR1 MNHEY and CDR2 SVGAGI. The CDR3 DNA follows: TGTGCCAGCAGTCCACGACTAGGGGAGGATGGCTACACCTTC. Translated: CASSPRLGEDGYTF.

This chain links TRBV11-2 with TRBJ2-5; TRBD2 matches 8 bases. The CDR3 contains 17 residues. With V trimmed by 5 bases and J by 4 bases, 15 bases remained unmatched. Germline lookup yields CDR1 SGHAT and CDR2 FQNNGV. The CDR3 loop is CASSGHGRAGAGETQYF. CDR3 nucleotide sequence: TGTGCCAGCAGCGGTCATGGTCGAGCGGGGGCCGGAGAGACCCAGTACTTC.

J is TRBJ1-1 and V is TRBV11-3, with D perhaps TRBD1 (6 bases). The CDR3 is 13 residues long. CDR1 and CDR2 from the germline V gene are SGHNT and YENEEA. V was shortened by 3 bases and J by 6 bases, with 11 bases between the two germline ends. This CDR3 is CASSFNRVAEAFF. The CDR3 coding sequence is TGTGCCAGCAGCTTTAACAGGGTTGCTGAAGCTTTCTTT.

V and J are TRBV23-1 and TRBJ2-1, with 8 bases aligning to TRBD2. TRBV23-1 is noted as an ORF with a role that remains uncertain. The CDR3 consists of 13 residues. Losses at the gene ends were 3 bases for V and 10 bases for J; bases not matched to a gene: 5. The CDR3 spells CASSHPGGEEQFF. The CDR3, as DNA: TGCGCCAGCAGTCACCCGGGGGGGGAAGAGCAGTTCTTC.

The table lists this clone with a count of one. This chain connects TRBV10-1 to TRBJ2-3; D perhaps matches TRBD1 (6 bases). The germline CDR1 and CDR2 sequences are WNHNN and SYGVQD (reference sequence). CDR3 length equals 14 residues. The germline V and J ends were trimmed by 0 bases and 4 bases, with 8 bases remaining between them. The chain's CDR3 is CASSESRGADTQYF. In nucleotides, the CDR3 is TGCGCCAGCAGTGAGTCCAGGGGAGCAGATACGCAGTATTTT.

V usage is TRBV7-9 and J usage is TRBJ2-1, with a tentative D call TRBD2 (6 bases). Looked up from germline, CDR1 is SEHNR and CDR2 is FQNEAQ (reference sequence). This CDR3 contains 15 residues. V lost 0 bases to trimming and J lost 4 bases, with 10 bases between them. This CDR3 is CASSLAGDLYNEQFF. The DNA of the CDR3 is TGTGCCAGCAGCTTAGCGGGGGACTTGTACAATGAGCAGTTCTTC.

The chain is built from TRBV7-9 and TRBJ2-2; D is unresolved. V shed 3 bases and J shed 3 bases, with 11 bases lying between them. This CDR3 region has 15 residues. Germline V lookup: CDR1 SEHNR, CDR2 FQNEAQ (reference sequence). This CDR3 is CASSFFLADTGELFF. For the CDR3, the DNA is TGTGCCAGCAGCTTTTTTTTAGCCGACACCGGGGAGCTGTTTTTT.

The rearrangement uses TRBV2 and TRBJ2-5; D gene uncertain. CDR1 and CDR2 from the germline V gene are SNHLY and FYNNEI. Trimming cost V 2 bases and J 3 bases, with 7 bases left between them. This CDR3 is 13 amino acids long. CDR3 in amino acids: CASSEFSKETQYF. The CDR3 DNA follows: TGTGCCAGCAGTGAATTTAGTAAAGAGACCCAGTACTTC.

The chain carries TRBV30 and TRBJ1-5; 8 nucleotides agree with TRBD1. The V and J ends lost 2 bases and 2 bases, in that order; junction bases with no gene match: 11. This CDR3 region has 17 residues. CDR1 GTSNPN and CDR2 SVGIG come from the germline V gene (reference sequence). The CDR3 nucleotides are TGTGCCTGGAGTTCCGGACAGGGAGGGTTCGGCAATCAGCCCCAGCATTTT. It yields the protein CAWSSGQGGFGNQPQHF.

As DNA, the CDR3 is TGTGCCAGCAGCGTAGACCGGGGTCGACCCAACTCTGGAAACACCATATATTTT. Residues: CASSVDRGRPNSGNTIYF. This chain links TRBV9 with TRBJ1-3, with D unresolved. This CDR3 is built from 18 residues. Per germline, CDR1 SGDLS and CDR2 YYNGEE. V was clipped by 0 bases and J by 0 bases, with 16 bases between them.

The chain recombines TRBV4-1 with TRBJ1-1, with D maybe TRBD1 (6 bases). V shed 5 bases and J shed 0 bases, with 16 bases lying between them. This CDR3 has 16 amino acids. Germline values: CDR1 MGHRA, CDR2 YSYEKL. CDR3 DNA sequence: TGCGCCAGCAGCAGGGGAGGGGGATTGATGAACACTGAAGCTTTCTTT. Its protein product is CASSRGGGLMNTEAFF.

The V gene is TRBV6-5, the J gene TRBJ2-3; TRBD1 is a possible D gene (6 bases). The V and J ends lost 7 bases and 2 bases respectively, with 16 bases between them. Germline V gene sequence: CDR1 MNHEY, CDR2 SVGAGI. This CDR3 comprises 15 residues. CDR3 nucleotide sequence: TGTGCCAGCACCTCGAAATGGGACACCACAGATACGCAGTATTTT. It translates to CASTSKWDTTDTQYF.

The chain carries TRBV7-2 and TRBJ2-1; 10 bases align to TRBD2. Germline CDR1 and CDR2: SGHTA and FQGNSA. V was pared by 2 bases and J by 8 bases, with 6 bases of the junction left unmatched. The CDR3 extends over 15 amino acids. The CDR3 DNA is TGTGCCAGCAGCTTAATAGCGGGGGGCGGGCATGAGCAGTTCTTC. As protein: CASSLIAGGGHEQFF.

V usage is TRBV4-1 and J usage is TRBJ1-1; tentatively, D is TRBD1 (5 bases). The germline V gene has CDR1 MGHRA and CDR2 YSYEKL. V dropped 2 bases and J dropped 0 bases, with 13 bases sitting between them. This CDR3 spans 16 amino acids. The CDR3 nucleotides are TGCGCCAGCAGCCAAAAGAAAGGGGCGTTGAACACTGAAGCTTTCTTT. It codes for CASSQKKGALNTEAFF.

The chain links TRBV7-8 to TRBJ2-4; 9 nucleotides align to TRBD1. The CDR3 is 14 amino acids. V was clipped by 5 bases and J by 7 bases; unmatched bases: 6. Germline V gives CDR1 SGHVS, CDR2 FQNEAQ. CDR3 coding DNA: TGTGCCAGCAGCCCGGACAGGGGAAGGAACATTCAGTACTTC. Its protein product is CASSPDRGRNIQYF.

The V gene is TRBV3-1 (or the pseudogene TRBV3-2), the J gene TRBJ2-7; D possibly corresponds to TRBD2 (5 bases). Looked up from germline, CDR1 is LGHDT and CDR2 is YNNKEL (reference sequence). The CDR3 runs to 13 residues. Trimming cost V 4 bases and J 0 bases, with 7 bases left between them. The CDR3 DNA sequence: TGTGCCAGCAGCCTCGAGGGCTCCTACGAGCAGTACTTC. Translated: CASSLEGSYEQYF.

The rearrangement joins TRBV4-1 to TRBJ2-5; D possibly corresponds to TRBD1 (5 bases). The CDR3 is 17 amino acids. In germline, CDR1 is MGHRA, CDR2 YSYEKL. The V and J ends lost 1 base and 3 bases respectively, with 18 bases between them. The CDR3 is CASSQVLLQGREETQYF. The CDR3 nucleotides read TGCGCCAGCAGCCAAGTCCTTCTCCAGGGAAGGGAAGAGACCCAGTACTTC.

The rearrangement links TRBV19 to TRBJ1-2; D gene uncertain. CDR3 length equals 17 residues. The V and J ends lost 0 bases and 2 bases respectively, with 16 bases between them. CDR1 and CDR2 from the germline V gene are LNHDA and SQIVND (reference sequence). Here the CDR3 reads CASSIDLRHAINYGYTF. The CDR3 region has the DNA TGTGCCAGTAGTATAGATCTCCGACATGCGATCAACTATGGCTACACCTTC.

The V and J genes are TRBV29-1 and TRBJ2-7, with 12 bases that match TRBD1. The V segment lost 7 bases and the J segment 7 bases; nucleotides outside the gene matches: 5. This CDR3 region has 12 residues. CDR1 and CDR2 (germline): SQVTM, ANQGSEA. The CDR3 sequence is CSGGQGANEQYF. CDR3 coding DNA: TGCAGCGGGGGACAGGGGGCGAATGAGCAGTACTTC.

The V call is TRBV7-9, the J call TRBJ1-6; D unresolved. The V gene's germline CDR1 is SEHNR and CDR2 FQNEAQ (reference sequence). This CDR3 comprises 12 residues. V was cut by 3 bases and J by 8 bases, with 5 bases left in between. The CDR3 sequence: CASSFPDSPLHF. For the CDR3, the DNA is TGTGCCAGCAGCTTCCCCGATTCACCCCTCCACTTT.

The chain is built from TRBV2 and TRBJ2-1; D not certain. The CDR3 length is 14 residues. With 4 bases removed from V and 9 bases from J, the gap between germline ends came to 16 bases. Germline CDR1 SNHLY, CDR2 FYNNEI. The CDR3 DNA follows: TGTGCCAGCAGTGTTCGTTCAGGTATCGGTGAGCAGTTCTTC. Amino acids: CASSVRSGIGEQFF.

The V and J genes are TRBV4-1 and TRBJ1-6, with TRBD1 matching over 8 bases. Germline V gene sequence: CDR1 MGHRA, CDR2 YSYEKL. Trimming cost V 0 bases and J 6 bases; bases outside gene matches: 7. The CDR3 has 17 amino acids. The CDR3 here is CASSQDSGGIGNSPLHF. CDR3 nucleotides: TGCGCCAGCAGCCAAGATTCAGGGGGCATCGGTAATTCACCCCTCCACTTT.

The V gene is TRBV18, the J gene TRBJ1-2, with 10 bases matching TRBD1. V lost 6 bases to trimming and J lost 3 bases; unmatched junction nucleotides: 7. The germline CDR1 and CDR2 sequences are KGHSH and LQKENI. The CDR3 is 15 amino acids. CDR3 region: CASSLTGTGDYGYTF. CDR3 DNA sequence: TGTGCCAGCTCGCTCACCGGGACAGGGGACTATGGCTACACCTTC.

The V call is TRBV2, the J call TRBJ1-2; D perhaps matches TRBD1 (6 bases). V lost 3 bases and J lost 7, with 15 bases in between. In germline, CDR1 is SNHLY, CDR2 FYNNEI. The CDR3 has 14 amino acids. CDR3 sequence: CASSDIPGVSGYTF. DNA of the CDR3: TGTGCCAGCAGTGATATCCCAGGGGTTAGTGGCTACACCTTC.

In this sample, this clone turned up once. The J gene is TRBJ2-7, the V gene TRBV10-3, with D hard to call. Germline CDR1 and CDR2: ENHRY and SYGVKD. The CDR3 runs to 13 residues. Trimming took off 6 bases at V and 2 bases at J, with 11 bases between the two ends. CDR3 amino acids: CAISLGKTYEQYF. DNA of the CDR3: TGTGCCATCAGCCTAGGTAAGACCTACGAGCAGTACTTC.

The V and J genes are TRBV5-1 and TRBJ1-1, with D possibly matching TRBD1 (5 bases). Per the germline V gene, CDR1 is SGHRS and CDR2 is YFSETQ. The V end was cut by 4 bases, the J end by 0 bases, with 16 bases between. CDR3 size: 16 residues. The CDR3 region has the DNA TGCGCCAGCAGCCCGGTCAGCCAGGGAATGAACACTGAAGCTTTCTTT. It translates to CASSPVSQGMNTEAFF.